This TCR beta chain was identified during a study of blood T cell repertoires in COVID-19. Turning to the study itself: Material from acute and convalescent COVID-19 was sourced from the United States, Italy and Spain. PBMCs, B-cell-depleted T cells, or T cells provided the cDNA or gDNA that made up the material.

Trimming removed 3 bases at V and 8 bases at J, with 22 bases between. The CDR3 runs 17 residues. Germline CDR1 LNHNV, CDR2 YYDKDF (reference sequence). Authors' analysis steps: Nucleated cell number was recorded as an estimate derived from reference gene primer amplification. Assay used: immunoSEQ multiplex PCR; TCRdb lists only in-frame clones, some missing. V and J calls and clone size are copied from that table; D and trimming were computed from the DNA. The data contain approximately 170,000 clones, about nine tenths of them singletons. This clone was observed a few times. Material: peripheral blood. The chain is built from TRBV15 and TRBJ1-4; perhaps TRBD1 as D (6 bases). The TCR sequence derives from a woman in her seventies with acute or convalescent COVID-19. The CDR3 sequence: CATSSLGGALQEEKLFF. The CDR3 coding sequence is TGTGCCACCAGCAGCCTCGGGGGGGCCCTTCAGGAAGAAAAACTGTTTTTT.